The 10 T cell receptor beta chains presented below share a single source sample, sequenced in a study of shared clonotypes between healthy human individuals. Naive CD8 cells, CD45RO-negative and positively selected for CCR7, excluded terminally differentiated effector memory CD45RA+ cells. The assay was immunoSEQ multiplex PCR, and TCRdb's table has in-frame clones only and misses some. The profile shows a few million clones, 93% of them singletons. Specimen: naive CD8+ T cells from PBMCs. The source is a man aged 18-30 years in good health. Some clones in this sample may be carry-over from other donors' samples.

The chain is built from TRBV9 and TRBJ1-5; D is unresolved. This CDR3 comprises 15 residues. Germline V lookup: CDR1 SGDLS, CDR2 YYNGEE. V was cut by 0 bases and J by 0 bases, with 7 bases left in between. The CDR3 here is CASSVADVSNQPQHF. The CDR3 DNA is TGTGCCAGCAGCGTAGCGGACGTTAGCAATCAGCCCCAGCATTTT.

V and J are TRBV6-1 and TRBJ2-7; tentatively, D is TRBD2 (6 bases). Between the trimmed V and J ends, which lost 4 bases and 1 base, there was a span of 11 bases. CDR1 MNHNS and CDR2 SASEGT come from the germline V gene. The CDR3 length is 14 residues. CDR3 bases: TGTGCCAGCAGTGGGGCGGGAAAATCCTACGAGCAGTACTTC. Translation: CASSGAGKSYEQYF.

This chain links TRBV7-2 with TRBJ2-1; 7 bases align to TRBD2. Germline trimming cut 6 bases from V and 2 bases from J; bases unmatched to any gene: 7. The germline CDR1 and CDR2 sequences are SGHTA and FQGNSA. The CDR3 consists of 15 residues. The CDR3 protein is CASSIERGTYNEQFF. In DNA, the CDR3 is TGTGCCAGCAGTATAGAGCGGGGAACCTACAATGAGCAGTTCTTC. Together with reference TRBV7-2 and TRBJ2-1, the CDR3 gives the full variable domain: GAGVSQSPSNKVTEKGKDVELRCDPISGHTALYWYRQSLGQGLEFLIYFQGNSAPDKSGLPSDRFSAERTGGSVSTLTIQRTQQEDSAVYLCASSIERGTYNEQFFGPGTRLTVL.

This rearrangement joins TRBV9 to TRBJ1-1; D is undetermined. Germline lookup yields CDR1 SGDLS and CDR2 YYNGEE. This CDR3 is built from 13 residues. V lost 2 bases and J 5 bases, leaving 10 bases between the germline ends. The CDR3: CASSVRSRTEAFF. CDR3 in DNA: TGTGCCAGCAGCGTCCGAAGTAGGACTGAAGCTTTCTTT.

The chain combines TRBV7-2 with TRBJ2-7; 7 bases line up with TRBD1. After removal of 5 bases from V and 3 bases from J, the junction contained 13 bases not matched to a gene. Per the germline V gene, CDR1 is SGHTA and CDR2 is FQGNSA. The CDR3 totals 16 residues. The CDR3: CASSPEDRPDLYEQYF. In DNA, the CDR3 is TGTGCCAGCAGCCCGGAGGACAGGCCCGACCTCTACGAGCAGTACTTC.

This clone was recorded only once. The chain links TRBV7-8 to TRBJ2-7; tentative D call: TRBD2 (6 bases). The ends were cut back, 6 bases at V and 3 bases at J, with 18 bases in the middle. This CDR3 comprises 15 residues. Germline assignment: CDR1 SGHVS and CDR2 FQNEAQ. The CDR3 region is CASRPLEGAGYEQYF. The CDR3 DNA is TGTGCCAGCAGACCGTTGGAGGGAGCAGGCTACGAGCAGTACTTC.

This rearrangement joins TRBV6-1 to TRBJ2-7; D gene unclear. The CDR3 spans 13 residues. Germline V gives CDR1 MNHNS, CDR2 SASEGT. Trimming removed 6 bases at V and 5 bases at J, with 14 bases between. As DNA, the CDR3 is TGTGCCAGCAGAGGCAGAATGAGGAACGAGCAGTACTTC. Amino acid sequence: CASRGRMRNEQYF.

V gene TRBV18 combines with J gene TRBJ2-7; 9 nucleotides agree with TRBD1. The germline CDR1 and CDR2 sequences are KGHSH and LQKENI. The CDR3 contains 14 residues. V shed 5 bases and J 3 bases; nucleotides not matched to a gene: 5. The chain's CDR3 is CASSSGTGIYEQYF. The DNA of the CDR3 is TGTGCCAGCTCATCTGGGACAGGGATCTACGAGCAGTACTTC.

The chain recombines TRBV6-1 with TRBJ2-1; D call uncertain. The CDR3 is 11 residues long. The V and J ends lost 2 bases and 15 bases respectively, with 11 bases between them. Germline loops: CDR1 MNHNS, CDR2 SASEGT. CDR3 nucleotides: TGTGCCAGCAGTGAACTGACCAGAGGGTTCTTC. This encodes CASSELTRGFF.

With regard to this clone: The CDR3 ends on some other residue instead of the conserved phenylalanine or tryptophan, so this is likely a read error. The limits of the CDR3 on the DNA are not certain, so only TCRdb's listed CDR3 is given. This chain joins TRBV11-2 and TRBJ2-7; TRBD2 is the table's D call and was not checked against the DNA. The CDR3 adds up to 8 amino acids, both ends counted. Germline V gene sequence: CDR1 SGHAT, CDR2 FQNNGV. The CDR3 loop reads CASSLDLS.